Described below is a single T cell receptor beta chain sequence and its context. This sample is drawn from a study of cytomegalovirus exposure and HLA in healthy donors. The PCR had 60 Vbeta and 13 Jbeta primers. The method was immunoSEQ multiplex PCR; TCRdb's version includes in-frame clones alone and lacks a portion of them. This table has just over 200,000 clones, 75% to 90% appearing once. The CDR3 spans 16 residues. Germline CDR1 ENHRY, CDR2 SYGVKD. V was trimmed by 3 bases and J by 5 bases, leaving 19 bases between them. V is TRBV10-3 and J is TRBJ1-2; D may be TRBD1 (6 bases). The TCR sequence derives from a woman aged 40-49 years in good health and CMV-seronegative. Sequenced input: PBMCs. As DNA, the CDR3 is TGTGCCATCAGTGATAGGTGGGCAGGGACAACATATGGCTACACCTTC. Protein sequence: CAISDRWAGTTYGYTF.